This passage covers 20 T cell receptor beta chains from one sample sequenced in a study of human CD8 memory T cell subsets. By UMI-labeled 5' RACE, the TCR beta libraries were made. TCRdb derives one entry per CDR3 protein from the 5' RACE reads, leaving out DNA. The listing records roughly 8,900 distinct CDR3 sequences. The authors defined TPEX cells as CCR7+ PD-1+ TIGIT+ early memory CD8+ T cells carrying exhausted-like traits. Material for sequencing was CD8+ T cells from PBMCs. The receptors come from a human donor in good health.

The genes are TRBV28 and TRBJ1-1. The CDR3 extends over 15 amino acids. Per the germline V gene, CDR1 is MDHEN and CDR2 is SYDVKM. The CDR3 reads CASTPLLDINTEAFF.

V gene TRBV27 combines with J gene TRBJ2-7; there is no DNA to check the TCRdb D call of TRBD1. The CDR3 runs to 16 residues. Germline lookup yields CDR1 MNHEY and CDR2 SMNVEV (reference sequence). The CDR3 here is CASTPLRAGGLYEQYF.

The gene calls are TRBV7-2 and TRBJ1-1. Per the germline V gene, CDR1 is SGHTA and CDR2 is FQGNSA. This CDR3 is 16 amino acids long. The CDR3 reads CASSLVAGYVDTEAFF.

This clonotype is identified as medium-sized (0.01 to 0.1%) from frequency. The CDR3 sequence: CASSYSIGQVYEQYF. The rearrangement uses TRBV6-2 or TRBV6-3 and TRBJ2-7; TCRdb indicates TRBD1, and absent DNA this call remains unverified. From germline, CDR1 is MNHEY and CDR2 SVGEGT. CDR3 size: 15 residues.

The chain has TRBV30 and TRBJ2-1; checking the TCRdb D call of TRBD1 is not possible without DNA. The CDR3 consists of 13 residues. Germline V gene sequence: CDR1 GTSNPN, CDR2 SVGIG (reference sequence). The CDR3 sequence is CAWRDRGYNEQFF. Full variable domain (missing parts from reference TRBV30 and TRBJ2-1): SQTIHQWPATLVQPVGSPLSLECTVEGTSNPNLYWYRQAAGRGLQLLFYSVGIGQISSEVPQNLSASRPQDRQFILSSKKLLLSDSGFYLCAWRDRGYNEQFFGPGTRLTVL.

The chain has TRBV20-1 and TRBJ1-1. The germline CDR1 and CDR2 sequences are DFQATT and SNEGSKA (reference sequence). The CDR3 consists of 15 residues. This chain's CDR3 is CSARLPGTMNTEAFF.

This clonotype counts as medium-sized by frequency. V and J are TRBV29-1 and TRBJ2-7; TCRdb gives TRBD1 as the D gene, but with no DNA this cannot be confirmed. The CDR3 is 17 residues long. Looked up from germline, CDR1 is SQVTM and CDR2 is ANQGSEA. CDR3 region: CSARLRQTGLHSYEQYF.

This chain uses TRBV27 with TRBJ2-1; TCRdb gives TRBD1 as the D gene, but with no DNA this cannot be confirmed. This CDR3 is built from 15 residues. Germline CDR1 reads MNHEY; CDR2 reads SMNVEV (reference sequence). This CDR3 reads CASSFRDPSYNEQFF.

The chain uses TRBV12-3 or TRBV12-4 and TRBJ2-1; the TRBD1 assignment by TCRdb is unverifiable without DNA. This CDR3 comprises 16 residues. CDR3 sequence: CASSIGTAPPVNEQFF.

The genes are TRBV18 and TRBJ1-1; absent DNA, TCRdb's TRBD1 call cannot be checked. Germline V gene lookup returns CDR1 KGHSH and CDR2 LQKENI. The CDR3 sequence is 15 residues long. CDR3 region: CASSPGGQGFSEAFF.

By frequency, this clonotype is medium-sized (0.01 to 0.1%). The chain joins TRBV4-3 to TRBJ2-2; the TRBD2 assignment by TCRdb is unverifiable without DNA. Germline values: CDR1 LGHNA, CDR2 YSLEER. This CDR3 is built from 16 residues. The CDR3 loop is CASSQEEWARGWELFF.

The genes are TRBV12-3 or TRBV12-4 and TRBJ2-1; TCRdb calls TRBD1, which cannot be checked without DNA. The CDR3 runs to 13 residues. The CDR3 reads CASSLRLGGEQFF.

This chain uses TRBV9 with TRBJ2-1; checking the TCRdb D call of TRBD2 is not possible without DNA. Germline loops: CDR1 SGDLS, CDR2 YYNGEE. The CDR3 loop spans 17 amino acids. CDR3 amino acids: CASSVARGLAGQNEQFF. The full variable domain, in which reference TRBV9 and TRBJ2-1 provide the parts outside the CDR3, is DSGVTQTPKHLITATGQRVTLRCSPRSGDLSVYWYQQSLDQGLQFLIQYYNGEERAKGNILERFSAQQFPDLHSELNLSSLELGDSALYFCASSVARGLAGQNEQFFGPGTRLTVL.

J is TRBJ2-7 and V is TRBV5-5; checking the TCRdb D call of TRBD2 is not possible without DNA. The CDR3 spans 14 residues. Germline V gives CDR1 SGHKS, CDR2 YYEKEE (reference sequence). The CDR3 reads CASSFASGDYEQYF.

This clonotype registers medium-sized by frequency. The gene calls are TRBV5-1 and TRBJ1-1; TCRdb picks TRBD1, but there is no DNA to check that call. The CDR3 consists of 13 residues. Looked up from germline, CDR1 is SGHRS and CDR2 is YFSETQ. CDR3 region: CASSLEGGSEAFF. Full variable domain (remainder filled in from reference TRBV5-1 and TRBJ1-1): KAGVTQTPRYLIKTRGQQVTLSCSPISGHRSVSWYQQTPGQGLQFLFEYFSETQRNKGNFPGRFSGRQFSNSRSEMNVSTLELGDSALYLCASSLEGGSEAFFGQGTRLTVV.

CDR3 residues: CASSAFQGAGYGYTF. The chain combines TRBV6-1 with TRBJ1-2; TCRdb selects TRBD1, and the lack of DNA leaves this call unchecked. The CDR3 is made up of 15 amino acids. Per germline, CDR1 MNHNS and CDR2 SASEGT.

The gene calls are TRBV4-3 and TRBJ1-2; TCRdb returns TRBD1, unconfirmable since there is no DNA. The length of the CDR3 is 17 residues. Per germline, CDR1 LGHNA and CDR2 YSLEER. The CDR3 spells CASSQDRGGGAGYGYTF.

Its frequency marks this clonotype as medium-sized. The chain carries TRBV24-1 and TRBJ2-3; TCRdb outputs TRBD1, but without DNA this stays unchecked. This CDR3 is 15 amino acids long. In germline, CDR1 is KGHDR, CDR2 SFDVKD. This CDR3 is CATSDHDRVADTQYF.

The chain employs TRBV4-1 and TRBJ2-1. This CDR3 has 14 residues. CDR1 MGHRA and CDR2 YSYEKL come from the germline V gene. The CDR3 region is CASATGGSYNEQFF.

This chain uses TRBV3-1 with TRBJ1-1. The CDR3 has 17 residues. Per germline, CDR1 LGHDT and CDR2 YNNKEL (reference sequence). CDR3 sequence: CASSQHPRQSMNTEAFF.